This is a list of T cell receptor beta chains from one sample in a study of T cells after yellow fever vaccination. TCRdb passed the 5' RACE reads through MiXCR, listing each CDR3 protein once. Of about 46,000 distinct CDR3 sequences listed, 5% to 8% were seen once; the top ten hold about 9.4%. This specimen consisted of PBMCs, either bulk or a sorted T-cell subset (CD4+, CD8+, memory, or dextramer-sorted; not recorded which), obtained 45 days after the yellow fever booster vaccination. All receptors derive from a man aged 30 to 45 who received the YFV17D yellow fever vaccine. Both conserved end residues are part of each CDR3. D genes are given only for firm matches. Clone size is stated in some rows and not others, as once, few, many or a class when expanded.

j_gene,abundance,v_gene,d_gene,CDR3aa,CDR3nt
TRBJ2-7,many,TRBV6-6,-,CASSYLEADEQYF,TGTGCCAGCAGTTACCTTGAGGCCGACGAGCAGTACTTC
TRBJ2-7,many,TRBV27,-,CASGRDYEQYF,TGTGCCAGCGGACGGGACTACGAGCAGTACTTC
TRBJ2-7,many,TRBV5-1,TRBD1,CASSATPGGSYEQYF,TGCGCCAGCAGCGCCACTCCAGGGGGCTCCTACGAGCAGTACTTC
TRBJ2-7,many,TRBV20-1,-,CSAGAGNEQYF,TGCAGTGCTGGGGCGGGGAACGAGCAGTACTTC
TRBJ1-1,-,TRBV6-5,-,CASSYGVWGSMNTEAFF,TGTGCCAGCAGTTACGGGGTTTGGGGTAGCATGAACACTGAAGCTTTCTTT
TRBJ1-6,many,TRBV20-1,-,CSARDQGYNSPLHF,TGCAGTGCTAGAGATCAGGGATATAATTCACCCCTCCACTTT
TRBJ1-3,-,TRBV5-8,-,CASSLGTAGNTIYF,TGTGCCAGCAGCTTGGGGACCGCTGGAAACACCATATATTTT
TRBJ1-6,few,TRBV12-3/TRBV12-4,-,CASSRTVGGSPLHF,TGTGCCAGCAGCCGGACGGTGGGGGGGTCACCCCTCCACTTT
TRBJ2-1,many,TRBV20-1,-,CSALPEGLALNEQFF,TGCAGTGCTCTCCCGGAGGGGCTAGCTCTGAATGAGCAGTTCTTC
TRBJ2-5,-,TRBV12-3/TRBV12-4,-,CASSFVPGRETQYF,TGTGCCAGCAGTTTCGTCCCAGGGAGGGAGACCCAGTACTTC
TRBJ2-5,many,TRBV7-3,-,CASSLTPGGTQYF,TGTGCCAGCAGCTTAACCCCGGGTGGGACCCAGTACTTC
TRBJ1-1,few,TRBV20-1,-,CSARPGGRDTEAFF,TGCAGTGCCCGTCCGGGAGGGAGAGACACTGAAGCTTTCTTT
TRBJ2-1,many,TRBV6-2/TRBV6-3,-,CASRPRVGGPSRNEQFF,TGTGCCAGCCGCCCCCGGGTGGGGGGGCCTAGTCGGAATGAGCAGTTCTTC
TRBJ2-7,few,TRBV7-2,-,CASSHPHNEQYF,TGTGCCAGCAGCCATCCCCATAACGAGCAGTACTTC
TRBJ2-1,many,TRBV20-1,TRBD2,CSARGALGTRGSNEQFF,TGCAGTGCTAGAGGGGCGCTAGGGACTAGGGGGTCGAATGAGCAGTTCTTC
TRBJ2-3,few,TRBV20-1,-,CSAPEGSTDTQYF,TGCAGTGCCCCGGAGGGTAGCACAGATACGCAGTATTTT
TRBJ2-5,many,TRBV9,-,CASSPRLKETQYF,TGTGCCAGCAGTCCTAGGCTGAAAGAGACCCAGTACTTC
TRBJ2-3,many,TRBV24-1,TRBD2,CATGASGREFTDTQYF,TGTGCCACCGGGGCGAGCGGGAGGGAATTCACAGATACGCAGTATTTT
TRBJ2-2,few,TRBV30,-,CAWSRWGSGTTGELFF,TGTGCCTGGAGTAGGTGGGGGTCAGGGACCACCGGGGAGCTGTTTTTT
TRBJ2-7,few,TRBV18,TRBD1,CASSPSGTGLSEQYF,TGTGCCAGCTCACCGTCGGGGACAGGGTTGAGCGAGCAGTACTTC
TRBJ2-3,few,TRBV5-1,TRBD1,CASKRGTGHDTQYF,TGCGCCAGCAAACGGGGGACAGGGCACGATACGCAGTATTTT
TRBJ2-5,many,TRBV19,-,CASKVRGGQETQYF,TGTGCCAGTAAAGTCCGGGGTGGGCAAGAGACCCAGTACTTC
TRBJ2-7,many,TRBV12-3/TRBV12-4,-,CASRDVHEQYF,TGTGCCAGCAGGGACGTCCACGAGCAGTACTTC
TRBJ2-5,few,TRBV18,-,CATSIRAKETQYF,TGTGCCACCTCAATCCGAGCTAAGGAGACCCAGTACTTC
TRBJ2-5,many,TRBV28,-,CASSFAGGETQYF,TGTGCCAGCAGTTTTGCAGGGGGGGAGACCCAGTACTTC
TRBJ2-3,many,TRBV19,TRBD2,CASSIDPSAGGTDTQYF,TGTGCCAGTAGTATAGATCCTTCGGCGGGAGGCACAGATACGCAGTATTTT
TRBJ1-2,-,TRBV12-3/TRBV12-4,-,CASSLRSGYTF,TGTGCCAGCAGTTTGCGGAGTGGCTACACCTTC
TRBJ2-7,many,TRBV10-3,-,CAIRGEGEQYF,TGTGCCATCAGAGGGGAAGGCGAGCAGTACTTC
TRBJ2-1,many,TRBV5-1,TRBD2,CASSLGSGRASGNEQFF,TGCGCCAGCAGCTTAGGAAGCGGGAGGGCCTCGGGAAATGAGCAGTTCTTC
TRBJ2-1,many,TRBV20-1,TRBD2,CSARTSGNEQFF,TGCAGTGCCCGGACTAGTGGCAATGAGCAGTTCTTC
TRBJ2-1,-,TRBV20-1,TRBD1,CSARDDRQGPYNEQFF,TGCAGTGCTAGAGATGACCGACAGGGCCCCTACAATGAGCAGTTCTTC
TRBJ1-1,many,TRBV5-1,-,CASSLADGTEAFF,TGCGCCAGCAGCTTGGCCGACGGGACTGAAGCTTTCTTT
TRBJ2-5,many,TRBV20-1,TRBD2,CSARGGVAGRVQETQYF,TGCAGTGCTAGAGGCGGAGTAGCGGGAAGGGTACAAGAGACCCAGTACTTC
TRBJ1-1,few,TRBV12-3/TRBV12-4,TRBD1,CASRDQGGGAEAFF,TGTGCCAGCAGGGACCAGGGGGGTGGGGCTGAAGCTTTCTTT
TRBJ2-7,many,TRBV7-2,-,CASSLGGRSYEQYF,TGTGCCAGCAGCTTAGGAGGGAGGTCCTACGAGCAGTACTTC
TRBJ2-2,many,TRBV20-1,-,CSASSRNEGTGELFF,TGCAGTGCGTCAAGTCGCAATGAAGGAACCGGGGAGCTGTTTTTT
TRBJ2-1,many,TRBV5-1,-,CASSLGNEQFF,TGCGCCAGCAGCTTAGGCAATGAGCAGTTCTTC
TRBJ2-7,-,TRBV5-1,TRBD1,CASTRDRGPSGEQYF,TGCGCCAGCACCCGGGACAGGGGACCTTCCGGGGAGCAGTACTTC
TRBJ2-7,-,TRBV6-6,-,CASRGRVSYEQYF,TGTGCCAGCCGAGGTAGAGTTTCCTACGAGCAGTACTTC
TRBJ2-7,many,TRBV6-2/TRBV6-3,-,CASRVSALHEQYF,TGTGCCAGCAGAGTATCCGCCCTACACGAGCAGTACTTC
TRBJ2-1,many,TRBV27,-,CASLLGSEQFF,TGTGCCAGCCTATTGGGTAGTGAGCAGTTCTTC
TRBJ2-3,-,TRBV28,-,CASAARTIKYF,TGTGCCAGCGCCGCAAGGACCATTAAGTATTTT
TRBJ2-1,few,TRBV20-1,-,CSGNPGLRSYNEQFF,TGCAGTGGGAATCCGGGACTCCGATCCTACAATGAGCAGTTCTTC
TRBJ2-1,-,TRBV18,-,CASSRPGLPNEQFF,TGTGCCAGCTCACGACCGGGACTCCCCAATGAGCAGTTCTTC